The present entry profiles one T cell receptor beta chain with its context. Antigen: not known. The germline V and J ends were trimmed by 5 bases and 0 bases, with 19 bases remaining between them. Germline CDR1 is MNHEY and CDR2 is SMNVEV (reference sequence). CDR3 length: 17 residues. These data come from a study of cytomegalovirus exposure and HLA in healthy donors. Study results and caveats: A later analysis linked a missense DCLRE1C variant to TCR beta V- and J-gene trimming. In a later analysis, 16,951 TCR beta sequences were associated with HLA alleles at 0.05 false discovery rate. Later work found most CMV-associated TCR beta chains apparently HLA-restricted. In a later analysis, productive TCRs from donors in an Asian-associated ancestry cluster reportedly carried fewer N-insertions than the cohort mean.

PCR primers comprised 60 Vbeta and 13 Jbeta primers. Sequencing was performed with immunoSEQ multiplex PCR; in TCRdb, only in-frame clones are kept and a portion is missing. Seen here are about 170,000 clones, around 73% observed once, and the top ten hold roughly 5.4%. Sequenced sample: PBMCs. The rearrangement links TRBV27 to TRBJ1-1; D perhaps matches TRBD1 (6 bases). The source of this sequence is a woman between 18 and 30 years old in good health and CMV-seropositive. Written as DNA, the CDR3 is TGTGCCAGCAGTCGCTGGAGGCCCGGGACAATGAACACTGAAGCTTTCTTT. It translates to CASSRWRPGTMNTEAFF.